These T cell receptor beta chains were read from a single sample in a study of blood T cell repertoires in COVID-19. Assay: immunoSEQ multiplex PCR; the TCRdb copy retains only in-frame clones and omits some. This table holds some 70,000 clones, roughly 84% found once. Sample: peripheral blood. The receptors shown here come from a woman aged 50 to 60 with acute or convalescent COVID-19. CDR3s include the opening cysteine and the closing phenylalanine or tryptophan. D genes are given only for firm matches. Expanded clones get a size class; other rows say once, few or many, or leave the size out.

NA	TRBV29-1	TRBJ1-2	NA	TGCAGCGTTGATGAGACACCAACTAACTATGGCTACACCTTC	CSVDETPTNYGYTF
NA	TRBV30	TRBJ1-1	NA	TGTGCCTGGAGTCGACAGCTGAACACTGAAGCTTTCTTT	CAWSRQLNTEAFF
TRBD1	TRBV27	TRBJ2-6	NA	TGTGCCAGCAGTTTAACCGGGACAGGGAGCTCTGGGGCCAACGTCCTGACTTTC	CASSLTGTGSSGANVLTF
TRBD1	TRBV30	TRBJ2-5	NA	TGTGCCTCCGAGAGGGGGCGGGAGACCCAGTACTTC	CASERGRETQYF
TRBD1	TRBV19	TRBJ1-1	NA	TGTGCCAGTAGAACCGACCGGGACAGCGGGACTGAAGCTTTCTTT	CASRTDRDSGTEAFF
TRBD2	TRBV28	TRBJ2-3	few	TGTGCCAGCAGGGGACTAGCGGGAGCTCGGGATACGCAGTATTTT	CASRGLAGARDTQYF
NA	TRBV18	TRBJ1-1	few	TGTGCCAGCTCACCACCGACAGGCACCAACACTGAAGCTTTCTTT	CASSPPTGTNTEAFF
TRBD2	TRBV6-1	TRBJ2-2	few	TGTGCCAGCAGTGGACTAGCGGGGGGAAACACCGGGGAGCTGTTTTTT	CASSGLAGGNTGELFF
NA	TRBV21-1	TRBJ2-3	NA	TGTGCCAGCAGCACAATCACCGGACAGAACTTCACAGATACGCAGTATTTT	CASSTITGQNFTDTQYF
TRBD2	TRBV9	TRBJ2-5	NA	TGTGCCAGCAGCCCAATAGCGGGACAAGAGACCCAGTACTTC	CASSPIAGQETQYF
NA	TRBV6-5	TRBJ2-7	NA	TGTGCCAGCAGTCTTAGTACCTACGAGCAGTACTTC	CASSLSTYEQYF
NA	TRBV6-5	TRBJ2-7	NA	TGTGCCAGCAGTTACTCCGCTAACGTGGTTACCTACGAGCAGTACTTC	CASSYSANVVTYEQYF
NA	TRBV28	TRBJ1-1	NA	TGTGCCAGCAGTTTTAATTGGAACACTGAAGCTTTCTTT	CASSFNWNTEAFF
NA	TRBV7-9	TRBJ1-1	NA	TGTGCCAGCTTGAGAGTGAACACTGAAGCTTTCTTT	CASLRVNTEAFF
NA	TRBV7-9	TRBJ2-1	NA	TGTGCCAGCAGCCTCAGCGGTTCCAATGAGCAGTTCTTC	CASSLSGSNEQFF
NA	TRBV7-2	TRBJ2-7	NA	TGTGCCAGCAGCTTTAAGGGAGGGGGGGGCGAGCAGTACTTC	CASSFKGGGGEQYF
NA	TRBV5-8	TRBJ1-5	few	TGTGCCAGCAGCCCGACACCTCTGGCCGTTCGGTTTGCTCAGCCCCAGCATTTT	CASSPTPLAVRFAQPQHF
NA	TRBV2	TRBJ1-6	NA	TGTGCCAGCACCTCGGATAATTCACCCCTCCACTTT	CASTSDNSPLHF
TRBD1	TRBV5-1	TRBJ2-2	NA	TGCGCCAGCAGCTTGGAGACAGGGAATCCCGGGGAGCTGTTTTTT	CASSLETGNPGELFF
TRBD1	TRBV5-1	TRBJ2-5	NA	TGCGCCAGCAGCAAAAGGACAGGCCTCCAAGAGACCCAGTACTTC	CASSKRTGLQETQYF
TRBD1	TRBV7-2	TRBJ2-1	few	TGTGCCAGCAGTCCTCGGACAGGGGGCTACAATGAGCAGTTCTTC	CASSPRTGGYNEQFF
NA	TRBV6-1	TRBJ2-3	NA	TGTGCCAGCAGTGATGGAGCCTCATCCACAGATACGCAGTATTTT	CASSDGASSTDTQYF
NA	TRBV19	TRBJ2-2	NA	TGTGCCAGTAGTATCCGCCGAAGCTGGCGGACCGGGGAGCTGTTTTTT	CASSIRRSWRTGELFF
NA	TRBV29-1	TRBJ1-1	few	TGCAGCGTTGACAGGGTTGACACTGAAGCTTTCTTT	CSVDRVDTEAFF
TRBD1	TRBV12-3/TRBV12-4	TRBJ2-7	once	TGTGCCAGCAGGATGACAGGGGCCTACGAGCAGTACTTC	CASRMTGAYEQYF
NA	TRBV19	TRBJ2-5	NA	TGTGCCAGTAGTAAGACTAGGGGAGAGACCCAGTACTTC	CASSKTRGETQYF
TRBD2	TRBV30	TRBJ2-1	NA	TGTGCCTGGAGTGGAATAGCGGGAGTAAGGGGCAATGAGCAGTTCTTC	CAWSGIAGVRGNEQFF
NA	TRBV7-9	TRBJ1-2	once	TGTGCCAGCAGCTTATTAGAGTATGGCTACACCTTC	CASSLLEYGYTF
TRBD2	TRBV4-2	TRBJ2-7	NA	TGTGCCAGCAGCCAAGACTCTATTAGCGGGAGGGCGTACGAGCAGTACTTC	CASSQDSISGRAYEQYF
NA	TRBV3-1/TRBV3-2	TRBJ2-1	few	TGTGCCAGCAGCCAAGATCAGGGGCGTGAGCAGTTCTTC	CASSQDQGREQFF
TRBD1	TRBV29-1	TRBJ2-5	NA	TGCAGCGCTGGGACAGGTCAAGAGACCCAGTACTTC	CSAGTGQETQYF
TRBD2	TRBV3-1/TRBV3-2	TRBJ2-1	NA	TGTGCCAGCAGCCAAGATCGTGGGCTAGCGGAGGGGAATGAGCAGTTCTTC	CASSQDRGLAEGNEQFF
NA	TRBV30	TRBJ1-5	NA	TGTGCCTGGAGTGGGGGGCGGCAGCCCCAGCATTTT	CAWSGGRQPQHF
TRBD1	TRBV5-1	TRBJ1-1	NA	TGCGCCAGCAGCCAACAGGGGGCTGGGACTGAAGCTTTCTTT	CASSQQGAGTEAFF
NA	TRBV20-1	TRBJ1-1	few	TGCAGTGCTCCCCATGACAGTAAAGCTTTCTTT	CSAPHDSKAFF
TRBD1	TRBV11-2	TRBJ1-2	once	TGTGCCAGCAGTCGCCGGGACAGGGACTATGGCTACACCTTC	CASSRRDRDYGYTF
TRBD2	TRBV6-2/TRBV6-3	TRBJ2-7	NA	TGTGCCAGCAGTTACTTAGCGGGAGGAGTTGGCGAGCAGTACTTC	CASSYLAGGVGEQYF
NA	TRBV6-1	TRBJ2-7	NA	TGTGCCAGCAGATCCACTTACGAGCAGTACTTC	CASRSTYEQYF
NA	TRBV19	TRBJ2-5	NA	TGTGCCAGTAGTCTTCCCGGGTGGGGCGAGACCCAGTACTTC	CASSLPGWGETQYF
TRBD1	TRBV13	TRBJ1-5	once	TGTGCCAGCAGCTCCGGGACAGGCGCAAATCAGCCCCAGCATTTT	CASSSGTGANQPQHF
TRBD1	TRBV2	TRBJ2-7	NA	TGTGCCAGCAGTGAAGCATTGGGACAGGGTACGTACGAGCAGTACTTC	CASSEALGQGTYEQYF
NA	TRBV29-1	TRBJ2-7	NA	TGCAGCGTTGAAGGGGCAGGTAGCTCCTACGAGCAGTACTTC	CSVEGAGSSYEQYF
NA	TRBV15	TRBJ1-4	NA	TGTGCCACCAGCAGAGATCATGGCAGTGGGGGGGAAAAACTGTTTTTT	CATSRDHGSGGEKLFF
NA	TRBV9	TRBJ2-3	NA	TGTGCCAGCAGCGTACAGGGGTTTGGCACAGATACGCAGTATTTT	CASSVQGFGTDTQYF
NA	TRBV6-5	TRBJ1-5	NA	TGTGCCAGCAGGAAACCCAGGGGCAATCAGCCCCAGCATTTT	CASRKPRGNQPQHF
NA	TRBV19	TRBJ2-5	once	TGTGCCAGTAGTAATAGCGGCGGAGAGACCCAGTACTTC	CASSNSGGETQYF
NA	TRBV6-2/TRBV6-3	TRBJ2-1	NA	TGTGCCAGCAGTTACTCCGGGGATGCCGCCTACAATGAGCAGTTCTTC	CASSYSGDAAYNEQFF
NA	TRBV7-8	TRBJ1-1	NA	TGTGCCAGCAGCGTCGACAGCCCCACGTACACTGAAGCTTTCTTT	CASSVDSPTYTEAFF
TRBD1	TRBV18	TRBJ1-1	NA	TGTGCCAGCTCACTGCGACAGGGGAGAGGAACTGAAGCTTTCTTT	CASSLRQGRGTEAFF
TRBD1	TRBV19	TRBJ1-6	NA	TGTGCCAGTAGTAGCCTCGGGACAGGGAGCTCCTATAATTCACCCCTCCACTTT	CASSSLGTGSSYNSPLHF
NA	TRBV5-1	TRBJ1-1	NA	TGCGCCAGCAGCTTGGAAGGGGGAAGTACTGAAGCTTTCTTT	CASSLEGGSTEAFF
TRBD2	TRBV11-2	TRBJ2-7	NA	TGTGCCAGCAGCTTAGTAAGCGGGGGGGCCTCCTACGAGCAGTACTTC	CASSLVSGGASYEQYF
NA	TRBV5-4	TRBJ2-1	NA	TGTGCCAGCAGCTCTCCTTACAATGAGCAGTTCTTC	CASSSPYNEQFF